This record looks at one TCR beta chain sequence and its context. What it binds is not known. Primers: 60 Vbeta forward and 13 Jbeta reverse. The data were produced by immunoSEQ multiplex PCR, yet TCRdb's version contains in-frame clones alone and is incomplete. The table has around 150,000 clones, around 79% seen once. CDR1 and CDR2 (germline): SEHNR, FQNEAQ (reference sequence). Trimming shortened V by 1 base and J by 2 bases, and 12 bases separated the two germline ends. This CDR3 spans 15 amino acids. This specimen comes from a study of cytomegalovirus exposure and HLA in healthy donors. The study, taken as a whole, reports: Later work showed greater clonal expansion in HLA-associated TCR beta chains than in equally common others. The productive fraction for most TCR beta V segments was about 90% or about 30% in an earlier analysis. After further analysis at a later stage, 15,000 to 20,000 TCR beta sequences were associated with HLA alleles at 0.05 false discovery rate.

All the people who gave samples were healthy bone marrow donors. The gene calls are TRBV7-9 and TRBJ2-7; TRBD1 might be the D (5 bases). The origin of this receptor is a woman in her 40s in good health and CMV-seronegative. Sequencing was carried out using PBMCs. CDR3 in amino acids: CASSLGQGSPYEQYF. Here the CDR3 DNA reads TGTGCCAGCAGCTTAGGGCAGGGTAGCCCCTACGAGCAGTACTTC.